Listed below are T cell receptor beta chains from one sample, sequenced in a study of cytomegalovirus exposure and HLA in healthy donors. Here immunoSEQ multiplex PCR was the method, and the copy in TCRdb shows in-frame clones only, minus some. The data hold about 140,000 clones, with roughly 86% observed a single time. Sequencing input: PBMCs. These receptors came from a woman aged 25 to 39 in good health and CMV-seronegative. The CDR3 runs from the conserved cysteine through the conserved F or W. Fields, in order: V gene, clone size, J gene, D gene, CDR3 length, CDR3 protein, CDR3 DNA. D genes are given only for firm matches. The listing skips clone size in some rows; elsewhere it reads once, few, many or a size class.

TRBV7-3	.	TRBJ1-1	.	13	CASSTRTGTEAFF	TGTGCCAGCAGCACACGGACGGGGACTGAAGCTTTCTTT
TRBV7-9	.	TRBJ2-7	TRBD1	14	CASSAKGATHEQYF	TGTGCCAGCAGCGCTAAGGGGGCCACCCACGAGCAGTACTTC
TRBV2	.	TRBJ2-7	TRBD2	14	CASSSLAGAYEQYF	TGTGCCAGCAGCTCACTAGCGGGGGCTTACGAGCAGTACTTC
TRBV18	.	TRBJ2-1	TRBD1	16	CASSPSRDRSTNEQFF	TGTGCCAGCTCACCAAGTAGGGACAGGTCTACCAATGAGCAGTTCTTC
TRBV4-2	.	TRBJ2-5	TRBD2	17	CASSPSWVAGGGGTQYF	TGTGCCAGCAGCCCATCATGGGTAGCGGGGGGCGGGGGGACCCAGTACTTC
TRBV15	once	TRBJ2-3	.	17	CATTQEAGALFRDTQYF	TGTGCCACCACCCAAGAGGCGGGGGCCCTGTTCCGGGATACGCAGTATTTT
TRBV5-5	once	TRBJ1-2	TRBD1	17	CASTPGQPRSISYGYTF	TGTGCCAGCACTCCGGGACAGCCAAGATCAATTAGCTATGGCTACACCTTC
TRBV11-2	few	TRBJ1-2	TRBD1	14	CASSIQGDWSGYTF	TGTGCCAGCAGCATACAGGGGGATTGGTCTGGCTACACCTTC
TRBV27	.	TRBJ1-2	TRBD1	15	CASSYSRDRNYGYTF	TGTGCCAGCAGTTATTCCCGGGACAGAAACTATGGCTACACCTTC
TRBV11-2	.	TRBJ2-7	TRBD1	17	CASSLVGRGRVSYEQYF	TGTGCCAGCAGCTTAGTGGGAAGGGGGCGAGTTTCCTACGAGCAGTACTTC